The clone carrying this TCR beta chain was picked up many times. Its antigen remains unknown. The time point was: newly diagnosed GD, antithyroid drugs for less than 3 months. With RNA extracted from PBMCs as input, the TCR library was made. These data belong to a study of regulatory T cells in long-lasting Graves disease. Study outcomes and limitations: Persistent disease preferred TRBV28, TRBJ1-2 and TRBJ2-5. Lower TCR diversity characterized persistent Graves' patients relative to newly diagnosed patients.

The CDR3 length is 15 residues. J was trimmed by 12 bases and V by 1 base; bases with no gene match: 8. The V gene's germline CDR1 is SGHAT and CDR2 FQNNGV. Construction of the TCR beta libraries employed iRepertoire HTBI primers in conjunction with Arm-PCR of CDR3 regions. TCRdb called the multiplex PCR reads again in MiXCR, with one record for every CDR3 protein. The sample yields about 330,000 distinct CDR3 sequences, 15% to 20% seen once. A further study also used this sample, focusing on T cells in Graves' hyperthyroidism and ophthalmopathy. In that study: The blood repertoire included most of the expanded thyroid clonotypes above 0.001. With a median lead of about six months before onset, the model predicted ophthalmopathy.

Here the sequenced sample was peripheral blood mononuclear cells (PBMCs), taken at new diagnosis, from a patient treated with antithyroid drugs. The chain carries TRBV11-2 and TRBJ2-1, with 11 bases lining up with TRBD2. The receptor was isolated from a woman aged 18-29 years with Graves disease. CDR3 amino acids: CASSLGLAGGAGQFF. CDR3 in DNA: TGTGCCAGCAGCTTAGGGTTAGCGGGAGGGGCAGGGCAGTTCTTC.